The entry below gives a single TCR beta chain sequence along with its context. In its sample, this clone was seen once. Its recognized antigen is unknown. There are no base qualities to consult, and no much larger clone falls within one base. Receptor amplification or capture employed the immunoSEQ multiplex PCR assay. The multiplex PCR relied on a mix of 60 forward primers for TCR Vbeta segments and 13 reverse primers for TCR Jbeta segments. The CDR3 region of rearranged TCR beta genes was amplified from genomic DNA with a multiplex PCR assay. Amplified TCR beta libraries were sequenced as 87-base-pair reads on the Illumina HiSeq System. In the authors' own workflow: In a later analysis, approximately 74 million unique TCR beta chains were counted across the roughly 700 repertoires, and roughly 11 million of these chains were shared by at least two donors. A nearest-neighbor algorithm error-corrected the raw reads and collapsed the reads into unique sequences, merging closely related sequences to remove PCR and sequencing errors. To assign V, D and J gene segments, CDR3 sequences were aligned to IMGT reference sequences. For a sequence to be retained, at least a six-nucleotide match to both a V gene segment and a J gene segment was required. A rearrangement was called productive if the CDR3 had no stop codons and remained in frame with V and J, and every other rearrangement was called non-productive. CDR3 was defined according to IMGT convention as the region running from the second conserved V-encoded cysteine to the conserved J-encoded phenylalanine. Sequences without an unambiguous match to a single V gene segment were excluded from the earlier analysis of about 630 of the donors. An earlier analysis of 587 of the donors classified V segments as functional when productive rearrangements were above 56.7% and as segregating when the standard deviation between donors was above 5%. To diagnose cytomegalovirus status from the catalog of TCR beta chain sequences, a statistical classification framework was built. In a later analysis, V and J genes were assigned by comparing TCR nucleotide sequences against IMGT/GENE-DB human TR gene sequences. Using the TCRdist pipeline, a later analysis assigned CDR3 sequences along with most-parsimonious VDJ recombination scenarios. In a later analysis, each TCR beta chain was defined by its CDR3 amino acid sequence together with its V-gene family, and reads lacking a unique V-gene family were excluded. To address suspected cross-contamination and a sequencing artifact, a later analysis removed approximately 590 highly shared, low-generation-probability nucleotide sequences. In a later analysis, a clonal expansion index for each public chain was calculated from normalized within-repertoire ranks of inferred template counts. Generation probabilities in a later analysis came from a VDJ recombination model fitted to out-of-frame rearrangements, and those results were checked against IGoR. A later analysis scored TCR-TCR, TCR-HLA and TCR-CMV co-occurrence with hypergeometric tests, applying a repertoire-size bias correction to TCR pairs. In a later analysis, false discovery rates were estimated by permuting HLA or CMV assignments 20 times. In a later analysis, co-occurring TCRs were grouped using DBSCAN, and TCRdist sequence similarity was added for clustering within HLA-allele-positive subsets. Co-occurrence clustering excluded repertoires with fewer than 30,000 or more than 120,000 public chains, plus five with anomalous nucleotide sharing. Entries here come from immuneACCESS through TCRdb and include only in-frame sequences with V and J called. Some clones fail to appear in such tables; in the studies checked, an unresolved V gene covers under half of the shortfall, and the cause of the remainder is unknown. V, J and clone size derive from that table, while D and trimming were established from the DNA sequence. This sample gives about 130,000 clones in total; less than 80% of them show up just once. Over 2.5% of the sample goes to the ten largest clones.

This sample was included in a study of cytomegalovirus exposure and HLA in healthy donors (dated by TCRdb to about 2017). With respect to the entire study: According to an earlier analysis of several hundred of the donors, roughly 180 million T cells yielded 117 million unique TCR beta sequences and approximately 300 Gb of sequence data. In a later genetic analysis, genome-wide SNP genotypes for about 55% of the roughly 700 donors were used, and that subset was treated as a discovery cohort. Class I and class II HLA loci were covered by the typing at four-digit resolution. Alongside the repertoire data, information on donor age, sex, ethnicity and CMV serostatus was compiled. All discovery cohort repertoires had been generated on a single sequencing platform. The later analysis used no new phenotypic data to find candidate immune exposures, relying instead on TCR beta sequences and their occurrence across donors. Roughly 320 gigabases of sequencing data and 91 million or so unique TCR sequences made up an early release that covered approximately 650 HLA-typed donors. On average, 235,054 unique TCR beta nucleotide sequences were sequenced per donor among 398 genotyped donors of the cohort, with roughly 18% of those sequences being non-productive. The number of donors typed differed by locus, with roughly 629-640 for A, B, C, DRB1 and DQB1, over 500 for DQA1, some 570 for DPA1, and some 440 for DPB1. Four or five DR-DQ haplotypes were treated as single units for association and clustering because of strong linkage in the cohort. High-throughput TCR immunosequencing, statistical association of individual TCRs with disease status, and machine learning were combined to predict cytomegalovirus infection status. Of the roughly 400 genotyped donors, 65% to 90% fell in the genetic ancestry cluster associated with self-reported Caucasian donors. The study aimed to test whether signatures of past pathogen exposure could be identified by cataloging public T cell receptors. An earlier analysis of around 580 of the donors used high-throughput TCR beta sequencing to judge whether each TCR beta V gene segment behaved as functional or pseudogenic. The T cell repertoires of 700 or so subjects were profiled by immunosequencing and related to cytomegalovirus serostatus. Along with the approximately 700-subject first cohort, a separate validation cohort of around 110 different subjects was used. To study patterns of TCR occurrence, a later analysis re-analyzed previously published TCR beta repertoires from 650 to 750 donors and added high-resolution HLA genotyping. The paper as a whole reports these results and caveats: In vitro tests confirmed that a few of the cytomegalovirus-associated TCR beta chains recognize cytomegalovirus antigens. Because counts were too low, roughly 18 rarely observed V segments, including chromosome 9 orphons, were left out of the earlier analysis of a few hundred of the donors. According to a later genetic analysis, donors in an Asian-associated ancestry cluster had fewer N-insertions in productive TCRs than the approximately 700-donor mean. When HLA alleles, especially DR and DQ, strongly co-occurred, attributing TCR associations to individual alleles was difficult. The sequencing pipeline was judged likely to have produced a cluster of highly shared sequence variants as a technical artifact. Sequencing depth was assumed to be roughly uniform across donors in the presence/absence analyses, though that assumption may not hold. A further reported finding was that TCR beta sequences accurately predicted the HLA-A and HLA-B alleles for most subjects in the first cohort. The authors suggested that the approach could potentially be extended to other disease states and immunological phenotypes. A later analysis associated some 17,000 TCR beta sequences with specific HLA alleles at a false discovery rate of 0.05. In a later analysis, HLA-associated TCR beta chains were found to be more clonally expanded and to have lower generation probabilities than equally common non-associated chains. Across donors, most TCR sequences were observed very rarely, whereas some public TCRs were present in many individuals. In a later analysis, TCR association rates were found to vary across HLA loci, with the most associated TCRs seen for DRB1 alleles and the fewest for HLA-C alleles. Most CMV-associated TCR beta chains appeared to be HLA-restricted in a later analysis, and the HLA associations seemed to be driven largely by CMV exposure. Some IMGT-functional V segments, including TRBV6-2 and TRBV6-3, could not be distinguished by the 87-base-pair reads and were therefore excluded. Only TCR beta chains were sequenced in this cohort, and the absence of alpha or paired-chain data limited detectable features. The study listed 150 to 200 TCR beta chains as associated with cytomegalovirus. The only immune exposure information available for the cohort was CMV serostatus. An association between a missense DCLRE1C variant and V-gene and J-gene trimming of TCR beta chains was found in a later genetic analysis and replicated in an independent cohort. An earlier analysis of approximately 570 of the donors showed that most TCR beta V segments appeared in productive rearrangements either about 90% or about 30% of the time, which broadly matched IMGT annotations. Because HLA typing was missing for some donors at each locus, association tests included only the typed subset. Several of the top co-occurrence clusters appeared to be linked to parvovirus B19, influenza, CMV and Epstein-Barr virus, according to a later analysis. Linkage disequilibrium might explain the correlated functional status among segregating V segments, but an unknown experimental factor could not be excluded. The classifier was reported to diagnose cytomegalovirus status with high specificity and sensitivity in both the original and validation cohorts.

A distance of 14 bases separates the germline ends of V and J, which lose 6 bases and 4 bases respectively. CDR1 MDHEN and CDR2 SYDVKM were looked up in the germline V gene. Counted from cysteine to phenylalanine, this CDR3 has 14 amino acids. Only CDR3 DNA remains: 42 bases, in frame from the first base. In total, approximately 610 healthy bone marrow donors made up the cohort. At the time of sampling, all cohort members were nominally healthy, though unrecorded immune exposures were likely present. The donor was CMV seronegative and belonged to the group of 320 or so seronegative cohort members. A peripheral blood sample was collected from each donor, and TCR beta sequencing was performed on peripheral blood mononuclear cells. The Qiagen DNeasy Blood Extraction Kit was used to extract genomic DNA from the blood cell samples.

The chain joins TRBV28 to TRBJ2-3; perhaps TRBD1 is the D gene, with 5 bases matching. This TCR was sampled from a woman aged 50 to 65 in good health and CMV-seronegative. What was sequenced was PBMCs. The nucleotides are TGTGCCAGCAGGATAATGGAAGGGGCAGATACGCAGTATTTT. It codes for CASRIMEGADTQYF.